A single sample is the source of the 23 T cell receptor beta chains below, sequenced in a study of a mutant IDH1 vaccine in newly diagnosed glioma. Time point noted: baseline, week 1 (first vaccination visit). Treatment in this sample: pre-vaccination baseline after standard-of-care therapy. Produced via immunoSEQ multiplex PCR; TCRdb's table is partial and in-frame only. This table has more than 80,000 clones, about 80% appearing once. The sample here was PBMCs, taken from a glioma patient treated with radiotherapy, temozolomide or both. These receptors all come from a woman in her forties or fifties with glioma.

This clone has ten or more counts. The chain employs TRBV19 and TRBJ2-2; D remains unclear. Germline V CDR1 and CDR2: LNHDA, SQIVND (reference sequence). This CDR3 is built from 13 residues. V lost 2 bases to trimming and J lost 5 bases, with 6 bases between them. CDR3 residues: CASSITLTGELFF. The DNA for the CDR3 is TGTGCCAGTAGTATAACCCTTACCGGGGAGCTGTTTTTT.

The V and J genes are TRBV9 and TRBJ2-3; D may be TRBD2 (5 bases). Trimming removed 0 bases from V and 3 bases from J, with 14 bases in between. Germline-derived CDR1 and CDR2 are SGDLS and YYNGEE. There are 16 residues in the CDR3. CDR3 region: CASSVALDPGTDTQYF. CDR3 in DNA: TGTGCCAGCAGCGTAGCCTTGGACCCGGGGACAGATACGCAGTATTTT.

V gene TRBV5-6 combines with J gene TRBJ1-5, with D hard to call. V gave up 4 bases and J gave up 4 bases, with 12 bases separating them. CDR3 size: 14 residues. Looked up from germline, CDR1 is SGHDT and CDR2 is YYEEEE. CDR3 sequence: CASSRTAANQPQHF. The CDR3 coding sequence is TGTGCCAGCAGCAGGACGGCCGCTAATCAGCCCCAGCATTTT.

The chain combines TRBV10-1 with TRBJ1-1, with D perhaps TRBD1 (5 bases). The CDR3 covers 13 residues. The germline V gene encodes CDR1 WNHNN and CDR2 SYGVQD (reference sequence). Trimming stripped 5 bases from V and 3 bases from J, with 10 bases between. The CDR3 spells CASSQDRYTEAFF. The CDR3 region has the DNA TGCGCCAGCAGTCAAGACAGATACACTGAAGCTTTCTTT.

This chain joins TRBV6-1 and TRBJ2-7; 10 positions match TRBD1. The V gene's germline CDR1 is MNHNS and CDR2 SASEGT. Trimming cost V 7 bases and J 3 bases; bases outside gene matches: 6. CDR3 length equals 14 residues. CDR3 DNA sequence: TGTGCCAGCACCACCGGGACAGGGGTCTACGAGCAGTACTTC. Amino acids: CASTTGTGVYEQYF.

The chain joins TRBV6-5 to TRBJ1-1; D possibly corresponds to TRBD1 (5 bases). Trimming shortened V by 5 bases and J by 6 bases, and 19 bases separated the two germline ends. The CDR3 is 15 amino acids. The germline V gene encodes CDR1 MNHEY and CDR2 SVGAGI. The CDR3 nucleotides are TGTGCCAGCAGTCCTACTAACCCCGTGGGGCCTGAAGCTTTCTTT. Its protein is CASSPTNPVGPEAFF.

The rearrangement links TRBV19 to TRBJ1-5; no clear D. With 9 bases removed from V and 4 bases from J, the gap between germline ends came to 10 bases. This CDR3 spans 12 amino acids. Germline V gene data show CDR1 as LNHDA and CDR2 as SQIVND (reference sequence). DNA for the CDR3: TGTGCCAGCGGACGGAGTAATCAGCCCCAGCATTTT. Amino acid sequence: CASGRSNQPQHF.

This clone was observed a handful of times. The chain joins TRBV30 to TRBJ1-1; D may be TRBD1 (6 bases). V lost 3 bases to trimming and J lost 6 bases, with 14 bases between them. Germline V gives CDR1 GTSNPN, CDR2 SVGIG (reference sequence). The length of the CDR3 is 13 residues. The CDR3 DNA reads TGTGCCTGGAGGACCGGGGGGCGGTCTGAAGCTTTCTTT. Translating it yields CAWRTGGRSEAFF.

The count of this clone is one. This CDR3 is also generated by other DNA sequences in the sample. The chain employs TRBV5-1 and TRBJ2-5; D ambiguous. CDR3 length: 13 residues. Germline V lookup: CDR1 SGHRS, CDR2 YFSETQ. V was pared by 0 bases and J by 5 bases, with 8 bases between. CDR3 DNA: TGCGCCAGCAGCTTGGCCTCAAGGGAGACCCAGTACTTC. It codes for CASSLASRETQYF.

This chain links TRBV27 with TRBJ2-6; unclear D gene. This CDR3 contains 12 residues. CDR1 is MNHEY, CDR2 SMNVEV, per germline (reference sequence). Trimming left V 7 bases short and J 2 bases short, with 3 bases between. The CDR3 loop reads CASTTGANVLTF. CDR3 in DNA: TGTGCCAGCACTACTGGGGCCAACGTCCTGACTTTC.

This clone was detected a few times. In nucleotides, the CDR3 is TGTGCCAGCAGCGAAGGGGACACTGAAGCTTTCTTT. Translation: CASSEGDTEAFF. This chain connects TRBV11-1 to TRBJ1-1, with D perhaps TRBD1 (5 bases). The V end was cut by 5 bases, the J end by 3 bases, with 7 bases between. Germline-derived CDR1 and CDR2 are SGHAT and FQDESV (reference sequence). The CDR3 covers 12 residues.

This chain joins TRBV6-1 and TRBJ2-6; D is perhaps TRBD1 (5 bases). Deletions cut 7 bases from V and 4 bases from J, with 11 bases between. The germline gives CDR1 MNHNS, CDR2 SASEGT. The CDR3 is 14 amino acids. The CDR3 sequence is CASTPGSGANVLTF. The CDR3, as DNA: TGTGCCAGCACCCCAGGGTCGGGGGCCAACGTCCTGACTTTC.

The chain links TRBV2 to TRBJ2-2; no reliable D call. Trimming removed 3 bases from V and 0 bases from J, with 8 bases in between. Germline assignment: CDR1 SNHLY and CDR2 FYNNEI. The CDR3 sequence is 15 residues long. The DNA of the CDR3 is TGTGCCAGCAGTGACGAGCAAGCGAACACCGGGGAGCTGTTTTTT. Translating it yields CASSDEQANTGELFF. Together with reference TRBV2 and TRBJ2-2, the CDR3 gives the full variable domain: EPEVTQTPSHQVTQMGQEVILRCVPISNHLYFYWYRQILGQKVEFLVSFYNNEISEKSEIFDDQFSVERPDGSNFTLKIRSTKLEDSAMYFCASSDEQANTGELFFGEGSRLTVL.

This chain connects TRBV11-3 to TRBJ2-5; 9 nucleotides match TRBD2. Germline V gene sequence: CDR1 SGHNT, CDR2 YENEEA. The V gene end was trimmed by 7 bases and the J gene end by 4 bases; junction bases not matched to a gene: 7. The CDR3 has 14 residues. The CDR3 DNA reads TGTGCCAGCACCTTCGAACTAGCGGGAGAGACCCAGTACTTC. This sequence encodes CASTFELAGETQYF. Full variable domain (remainder filled in from reference TRBV11-3 and TRBJ2-5): EAGVVQSPRYKIIEKKQPVAFWCNPISGHNTLYWYLQNLGQGPELLIRYENEEAVDDSQLPKDRFSAERLKGVDSTLKIQPAELGDSAVYLCASTFELAGETQYFGPGTRLLVL.

The chain employs TRBV5-6 and TRBJ2-3; 8 nucleotides agree with TRBD1. The CDR3 is made up of 14 amino acids. Trimming cost V 5 bases and J 4 bases; bases outside gene matches: 6. Germline CDR1 and CDR2: SGHDT and YYEEEE. CDR3 region: CASRHLDRADTQYF. The DNA for the CDR3 is TGTGCCAGCAGACACCTGGACAGGGCAGATACGCAGTATTTT. Full variable domain (rest looked up from reference TRBV5-6 and TRBJ2-3): DAGVTQSPTHLIKTRGQQVTLRCSPKSGHDTVSWYQQALGQGPQFIFQYYEEEERQRGNFPDRFSGHQFPNYSSELNVNALLLGDSALYLCASRHLDRADTQYFGPGTRLTVL.

The chain employs TRBV9 and TRBJ2-3, with 7 bases lining up with TRBD2. Germline-derived CDR1 and CDR2 are SGDLS and YYNGEE. The CDR3 contains 14 residues. V lost 3 bases and J lost 10; bases outside the gene matches: 11. The CDR3 DNA follows: TGTGCCAGCAGCGACCTCCGCGGGGGAGCGTCGCAGTATTTT. Its translation: CASSDLRGGASQYF.

The rearrangement joins TRBV5-4 to TRBJ2-1; no clear D. The CDR3 is 13 residues long. The V and J ends lost 0 bases and 6 bases respectively, with 7 bases between them. Germline-derived CDR1 and CDR2 are SGHNT and YYREEE (reference sequence). The CDR3 protein is CASSLALGNEQFF. As DNA, the CDR3 is TGTGCCAGCAGCTTGGCCCTGGGCAATGAGCAGTTCTTC.

The chain uses TRBV29-1 and TRBJ2-1; 14 positions match TRBD2. The junction had 7 bases not matched to a gene; V was cut back by 6 bases and J by 3 bases. The CDR3 is 16 amino acids. Looked up from germline, CDR1 is SQVTM and CDR2 is ANQGSEA. The CDR3 coding sequence is TGCAGCGTCGGACTAGCGGGGGGCCAAGTCTACAATGAGCAGTTCTTC. This sequence encodes CSVGLAGGQVYNEQFF.

V and J are TRBV19 and TRBJ2-5; D is unresolved. Germline CDR1 reads LNHDA; CDR2 reads SQIVND (reference sequence). The CDR3 is 15 amino acids. The ends were cut back, 1 base at V and 2 bases at J, with 11 bases in the middle. CDR3 protein: CASSIGGSIQETQYF. In DNA, the CDR3 is TGTGCCAGTAGTATAGGAGGTAGTATTCAAGAGACCCAGTACTTC.

This chain links TRBV18 with TRBJ1-1; TRBD1 might be the D (6 bases). CDR3 length: 16 residues. V lost 4 bases and J lost 3, with 18 bases in between. In germline, CDR1 is KGHSH, CDR2 LQKENI. CDR3 protein: CASSRTGQSFHTEAFF. The CDR3 nucleotides are TGTGCCAGCTCACGCACAGGACAGTCTTTCCACACTGAAGCTTTCTTT.

The rearrangement links TRBV30 to TRBJ2-3; the D is unclear. V gave up 2 bases and J gave up 3 bases, with 6 bases separating them. The germline gives CDR1 GTSNPN, CDR2 SVGIG (reference sequence). This CDR3 comprises 12 residues. The CDR3 bases are TGTGCCTGGAGTCATGGGACAGATACGCAGTATTTT. Its translation: CAWSHGTDTQYF. The whole variable domain, remainder taken from reference TRBV30 and TRBJ2-3, is SQTIHQWPATLVQPVGSPLSLECTVEGTSNPNLYWYRQAAGRGLQLLFYSVGIGQISSEVPQNLSASRPQDRQFILSSKKLLLSDSGFYLCAWSHGTDTQYFGPGTRLTVL.

This chain joins TRBV6-5 and TRBJ2-7; D not certain. Trimming pared 2 bases from V and 2 bases from J, leaving 16 bases between. Germline lookup yields CDR1 MNHEY and CDR2 SVGAGI. The CDR3 totals 16 residues. CDR3 coding DNA: TGTGCCAGCAGTTACGGCCCAGGCTCGGCGCCCTACGAGCAGTACTTC. It codes for CASSYGPGSAPYEQYF.

In this sample, this clone turned up once. This chain joins TRBV2 and TRBJ1-1, with 8 nucleotides matching TRBD1. CDR3 length equals 16 residues. V lost 6 bases, J lost 1 base, and 10 bases stayed unmatched. Looked up from germline, CDR1 is SNHLY and CDR2 is FYNNEI. The CDR3 spells CASRVDRGLRNTEAFF. The CDR3 DNA follows: TGTGCCAGCAGAGTCGACAGGGGATTAAGGAACACTGAAGCTTTCTTT.